These T cell receptor beta chains were read from a single sample in a study of early T cells in non-severe SARS-CoV-2 infection. TCRdb analysed the 5' RACE reads with MiXCR anew, one entry per CDR3 protein. The sample lists more than 60,000 distinct CDR3 sequences; under 15% were seen once. Input material: whole blood. These receptors were obtained from an adult who was a healthcare worker with PCR-confirmed SARS-CoV-2 infection or an uninfected control (not recorded which). Both conserved end residues are part of each CDR3. D genes are given only for firm matches. For some rows the clone size is stated as once, few or many, or as a class when expanded; others skip it.

>TRBJ1-3|TRBV5-4|.|few
CASTIRGSAGNTIYF
TGTGCCAGCACCATAAGGGGATCCGCTGGAAACACCATATATTTT
>TRBJ2-7|TRBV5-1|.|few
CASSPWGRPPNREQYF
TGCGCCAGCAGCCCTTGGGGACGCCCTCCCAACCGCGAGCAGTACTTC
>TRBJ1-6|TRBV20-1|.|few
CSASRFRTFSYNSPLHF
TGCAGTGCTAGTAGATTTAGGACCTTTAGCTATAATTCACCCCTCCACTTT
>TRBJ2-4|TRBV7-9|TRBD2|.
CASSLAIAGEGIQYF
TGTGCCAGCAGCTTAGCTATAGCGGGAGAGGGAATTCAGTACTTC
>TRBJ2-1|TRBV7-9|.|many
CASSPDVSNEQFF
TGTGCCAGCAGCCCAGATGTGTCCAATGAGCAGTTCTTC
>TRBJ1-2|TRBV5-1|TRBD1|few
CASSLRAGGANGYTF
TGCGCCAGCAGCTTGAGGGCAGGGGGCGCGAATGGCTACACCTTC
>TRBJ1-5|TRBV12-3/TRBV12-4|TRBD1|.
CASSFKGAGYSNQPQHF
TGTGCCAGCAGTTTTAAGGGGGCAGGCTATAGCAATCAGCCCCAGCATTTT
>TRBJ1-1|TRBV28|.|.
CASSFFAQKNTEAFF
TGTGCCAGCAGTTTCTTCGCCCAGAAGAACACTGAAGCTTTCTTT
>TRBJ1-5|TRBV7-8|TRBD1|.
CASTAGTGHQPQHF
TGTGCCAGCACTGCCGGGACAGGGCATCAGCCCCAGCATTTT
>TRBJ2-7|TRBV29-1|.|many
CSVKKDSYEQYF
TGCAGCGTTAAGAAGGACTCCTACGAGCAGTACTTC
>TRBJ2-4|TRBV12-3/TRBV12-4|.|many
CASGGTDSTIQYF
TGTGCCAGCGGGGGGACTGACTCGACCATTCAGTACTTC
>TRBJ1-1|TRBV9|TRBD1|few
CASSTGGMTEAFF
TGTGCCAGCAGCACAGGGGGAATGACTGAAGCTTTCTTT
>TRBJ2-1|TRBV6-5|.|.
CASSYSFGAGEFF
TGTGCCAGCAGTTACTCGTTTGGCGCAGGGGAGTTCTTC
>TRBJ2-1|TRBV24-1|TRBD2|many
CATGTSGNNEQFF
TGTGCCACCGGGACTAGCGGAAACAATGAGCAGTTCTTC
>TRBJ1-6|TRBV11-2|.|many
CASSSALGVVGSPLHF
TGTGCCAGCAGCTCAGCGTTAGGGGTGGTAGGTTCACCCCTCCACTTT
>TRBJ2-5|TRBV28|TRBD1|many
CASSLLGTDQETQYF
TGTGCCAGCAGTTTACTCGGGACAGACCAAGAGACCCAGTACTTC
>TRBJ2-1|TRBV6-2/TRBV6-3|.|few
CASSYSTTRGHNEQFF
TGTGCCAGCAGTTACTCGACCACACGGGGACACAATGAGCAGTTCTTC
>TRBJ2-3|TRBV27|.|.
CASSLRGGTSTDTQYF
TGTGCCAGCAGTTTACGGGGAGGTACTAGCACAGATACGCAGTATTTT
>TRBJ2-1|TRBV7-7|TRBD2|.
CASSSITGGANEQFF
TGTGCTAGCAGCTCGATTACGGGAGGCGCGAATGAGCAGTTCTTC
>TRBJ2-5|TRBV5-4|.|.
CASSGRRGGRETQYF
TGTGCCAGCAGCGGGAGGAGGGGAGGAAGAGAGACCCAGTACTTC
>TRBJ2-2|TRBV27|.|many
CASSHSRIRTGELFF
TGTGCCAGCAGTCACTCTAGGATTAGGACCGGGGAGCTGTTTTTT
>TRBJ1-3|TRBV18|.|.
CASSSLHGNTIYF
TGTGCCAGCTCATCCTTACATGGAAACACCATATATTTT
>TRBJ2-1|TRBV7-2|TRBD1|.
CASSPGAGGFGEQFF
TGTGCCAGCAGCCCCGGGGCAGGGGGTTTTGGGGAGCAGTTCTTC
>TRBJ1-2|TRBV20-1|.|.
CSAVGGGNGYTF
TGCAGTGCCGTGGGTGGAGGAAATGGCTACACCTTC
>TRBJ2-2|TRBV24-1|TRBD2|many
CATSKGLAGVYTGELFF
TGTGCCACCAGTAAAGGACTAGCGGGAGTATATACCGGGGAGCTGTTTTTT
>TRBJ2-7|TRBV6-2/TRBV6-3|TRBD2|.
CASSTGTSGFSSYEQYF
TGTGCCAGCAGTACCGGGACTAGCGGGTTCAGCTCCTACGAGCAGTACTTC
>TRBJ2-3|TRBV7-8|.|.
CASSNEDTQYF
TGTGCCAGCAGCAACGAAGATACGCAGTATTTT
>TRBJ2-3|TRBV18|TRBD2|many
CASSPPGLAGAFDTQYF
TGTGCCAGCTCACCACCGGGACTAGCGGGAGCCTTTGATACGCAGTATTTT
>TRBJ2-1|TRBV19|.|.
CASSIGLPPDEQFF
TGTGCCAGTAGTATAGGACTCCCACCGGATGAGCAGTTCTTC
>TRBJ2-7|TRBV21-1|.|.
CASSKGGRASSYEQYF
TGTGCCAGCAGCAAAGGTGGGCGGGCCAGTTCCTACGAGCAGTACTTC
>TRBJ2-5|TRBV7-9|TRBD2|.
CASSFGVAGGQETQYF
TGTGCCAGCAGCTTCGGGGTAGCGGGAGGACAAGAGACCCAGTACTTC
>TRBJ2-7|TRBV5-1|.|few
CASRESGQGEQYF
TGCGCCAGCAGGGAGAGCGGGCAAGGAGAGCAGTACTTC
>TRBJ2-7|TRBV14|TRBD2|few
CASSQRLAGAYEQYF
TGTGCCAGCAGCCAACGACTAGCGGGGGCCTACGAGCAGTACTTC
>TRBJ2-6|TRBV28|TRBD1|few
CASSSQGAGANVLTF
TGTGCCAGCAGTAGCCAGGGGGCTGGGGCCAACGTCCTGACTTTC
>TRBJ2-3|TRBV4-1|.|.
CASSQETGTDTQYF
TGCGCCAGCAGCCAAGAGACAGGCACAGATACGCAGTATTTT
>TRBJ2-1|TRBV5-1|TRBD1|many
CASSSEISPGTGIRQFF
TGCGCCAGCAGCTCCGAAATTAGTCCCGGGACAGGGATCAGGCAGTTCTTC
>TRBJ2-3|TRBV29-1|.|.
CSVALGGISTDTQYF
TGCAGCGTTGCTCTAGGGGGGATAAGCACAGATACGCAGTATTTT
>TRBJ2-1|TRBV6-6|TRBD2|many
CASSYGPSGRSSSSYNEQFF
TGTGCCAGCAGTTACGGTCCTAGCGGGAGGTCTTCGAGCTCCTACAATGAGCAGTTCTTC
>TRBJ1-2|TRBV12-3/TRBV12-4|.|few
CASRSMTANYGYTF
TGTGCCAGCAGGTCAATGACAGCAAACTATGGCTACACCTTC
>TRBJ2-7|TRBV7-3|.|few
CASSTSFSGTYEQYF
TGTGCCAGCAGCACCTCATTTAGCGGAACCTACGAGCAGTACTTC
>TRBJ2-3|TRBV28|.|.
CASSETGTGFTDTQYF
TGTGCCAGCAGTGAAACCGGGACGGGGTTTACAGATACGCAGTATTTT
>TRBJ2-7|TRBV27|.|.
CASSRWGGEQYF
TGTGCCAGCAGTCGCTGGGGTGGCGAGCAGTACTTC
>TRBJ1-3|TRBV18|.|many
CASSPLTGDFSGNTIYF
TGTGCCAGCTCACCATTGACCGGAGATTTCTCTGGAAACACCATATATTTT
>TRBJ2-3|TRBV2|.|.
CASSGDIGTDTQYF
TGTGCCAGCAGCGGGGACATAGGGACAGATACGCAGTATTTT
>TRBJ2-1|TRBV5-1|.|many
CASSSAGTYGNEQFF
TGCGCCAGCAGCTCAGCCGGGACATATGGGAATGAGCAGTTCTTC
>TRBJ2-5|TRBV5-1|TRBD2|.
CASSFIAGEETQYF
TGCGCCAGCAGCTTCATTGCGGGAGAAGAGACCCAGTACTTC
>TRBJ2-1|TRBV12-3/TRBV12-4|TRBD2|few
CASSLTSGINEQFF
TGTGCCAGCAGTTTAACTAGCGGGATCAATGAGCAGTTCTTC
>TRBJ2-5|TRBV7-8|.|few
CASSSTRRRDSETQYF
TGTGCCAGCAGCTCCACCCGGCGCAGGGATTCGGAGACCCAGTACTTC
>TRBJ2-3|TRBV2|TRBD2|many
CASKREGTTDTQYF
TGTGCCAGCAAGCGGGAGGGAACCACAGATACGCAGTATTTT
>TRBJ1-5|TRBV28|.|.
CASSLGGSNQPQHF
TGTGCCAGCAGTTTAGGGGGTAGCAATCAGCCCCAGCATTTT
>TRBJ2-1|TRBV12-5|TRBD2|many
CASGQLGVAGSSRNEQFF
TGTGCTAGTGGTCAGCTGGGGGTAGCGGGTTCCTCACGCAATGAGCAGTTCTTC
>TRBJ2-2|TRBV25-1|.|many
CASSGLGTGELFF
TGTGCCAGCAGTGGACTAGGGACCGGGGAGCTGTTTTTT
>TRBJ1-3|TRBV7-7|TRBD1|many
CASSNGQGRGNTIYF
TGTGCCAGCAGCAACGGACAGGGACGTGGAAACACCATATATTTT
>TRBJ2-1|TRBV21-1|.|few
CASSKASTPLNHNEQFF
TGTGCCAGCAGCAAAGCTTCGACTCCATTGAACCACAATGAGCAGTTCTTC
>TRBJ2-1|TRBV6-5|TRBD2|.
CASSPLAGAYNEQFF
TGTGCCAGCAGTCCACTAGCGGGAGCCTACAATGAGCAGTTCTTC
>TRBJ1-1|TRBV29-1|.|many
CSEVTGTEAFF
TGCAGCGAAGTCACGGGGACTGAAGCTTTCTTT